A single T cell receptor beta chain is shown here with its context. The record originates from a study of shared clonotypes between healthy human individuals. Overall study: Donor composition was a couple of women and three men, aged 18 to 49. There were three CD4 naive, three CD4 memory, two CD8 naive and one CD8 memory plates per donor.

In the authors' workflow: From ImmunoSEQ came sequences covering only the junction and carrying no quality scores, so filtering differed. Generated by immunoSEQ multiplex PCR, the TCRdb table keeps only in-frame clones and is missing some. Clone size and the V and J calls come from that table; the DNA yielded D and trimming. The repertoire has about 1 million clones, more than 60% of them found once; the top ten carry around 1.5%. The germline gives CDR1 KGHSH, CDR2 LQKENI. V gave up 2 bases and J gave up 4 bases, with 11 bases separating them. CDR3 length: 14 amino acids. This chain joins TRBV18 and TRBJ1-2; no clear D gene. Sequenced: memory CD4+ T cells sorted from blood. The subset is: CD45RA-negative fraction. The TCR originated in a young man in good health. The CDR3 reads CASSPGWAAYGYTF. The CDR3 DNA reads TGTGCCAGCTCACCAGGATGGGCGGCCTATGGCTACACCTTC.